This T cell receptor beta chain is drawn from a study of regulatory T cells in long-lasting Graves disease. The overall study: Patients with persistent Graves' disease had over 5 years of antithyroid drugs and persistent TSH receptor antibodies.

V lost 4 bases and J lost 13, with 19 bases in between. The CDR3 has 14 residues. Germline CDR1 reads MDHEN; CDR2 reads SYDVKM. Described time point: persistent/refractory GD, antithyroid drugs over 5 years with positive TRAb. After RNA was extracted from PBMCs, the TCR library was made from it. As collected, the peripheral blood samples measured 8 to 9 milliliters each and went into EDTA tubes. With regard to this clonotype: A much larger clone differs by one base, so this may be a read error.

Construction of TCR beta libraries relied on iRepertoire HTBI primers and on Arm-PCR targeting CDR3 regions. TCRdb independently ran MiXCR on the multiplex PCR reads; one entry per CDR3 protein. The sample lists 450,000 or so distinct CDR3 sequences, around 20% occurring once. The chain recombines TRBV28 with TRBJ2-2; unclear D gene. This TCR came from a female donor with Graves disease. The specimen comprised peripheral blood mononuclear cells (PBMCs), sampled when the disease was refractory, from a patient treated with antithyroid drugs. This CDR3 is CASSSHGPGPGLFF. The CDR3 nucleotides read TGTGCCAGCAGTTCTCATGGGCCGGGCCCCGGGCTGTTTTTT.